The sample holds many counts of the clone carrying this T cell receptor (beta chain). This record comes from a study of early T cells in non-severe SARS-CoV-2 infection. On the study more broadly: Sequenced bulk RNA came from whole blood that was unsorted, and chains were unpaired.

Unmatched junction bases numbered 13, after V lost 5 bases and J lost 0 bases. CDR3 length equals 17 residues. Per germline, CDR1 DFQATT and CDR2 SNEGSKA (reference sequence). TCRdb redid the calling of the 5' RACE reads with MiXCR, one entry per CDR3 protein. The table includes roughly 100,000 distinct CDR3 sequences, 13% detected once. This receptor was taken from an adult who was a healthcare worker with PCR-confirmed SARS-CoV-2 infection or an uninfected control (not recorded which). The chain recombines TRBV20-1 with TRBJ2-1, with TRBD2 identical over 7 bases. The sample was whole blood. Here the CDR3 reads CSAGGWRGRSSYNEQFF. In nucleotides, the CDR3 is TGCAGTGCTGGGGGTTGGCGGGGGAGGAGCTCCTACAATGAGCAGTTCTTC.